Described below is a single TCR beta chain sequence and its context. These data are taken from a study of blood T cell repertoires in COVID-19. Germline CDR1 is MGHRA and CDR2 is YSYEKL. Trimming shortened V by 0 bases and J by 2 bases, and 10 bases separated the two germline ends. The CDR3 sequence is 16 residues long. In the study's own analysis: Amplification from reference gene primers served as the basis for estimated nucleated cell counts. Sequencing was performed with immunoSEQ multiplex PCR; in TCRdb, only in-frame clones are kept and a portion is missing. The D gene and trimming were derived from the DNA, and the V and J assignments and clone size from that table. The table records more than 90,000 clones, 86% of them present only once.

This clonotype was sampled from a man aged 35 to 55 with acute or convalescent COVID-19. The sequenced sample consisted of peripheral blood. This chain connects TRBV4-1 to TRBJ1-4, with D perhaps matching TRBD1 (5 bases). The CDR3 DNA follows: TGCGCCAGCAGCCAAGATCCGGGACTTACTAATGAAAAACTGTTTTTT. Residues: CASSQDPGLTNEKLFF.